Listed below are T cell receptor beta chains from one sample, sequenced in a study of blood T cell repertoires in COVID-19. Clones were sequenced by immunoSEQ multiplex PCR, and TCRdb holds only the in-frame ones, with some missing. Of about 280,000 clones in the sample, 83% were seen once. The specimen was peripheral blood. Receptors were obtained from a woman aged 45-65 years who had recovered from COVID-19. CDR3s include the opening cysteine and the closing phenylalanine or tryptophan. Each record gives: D gene, J gene, V gene, clone size, CDR3 protein, CDR3 DNA. A D gene is named only where the DNA matches it firmly. Clone size is shown for a subset of rows, as once, few, many or a class of expanded clone.

. | TRBJ1-1 | TRBV4-3 | . | CASSQDLRVDTEAFF | TGCGCCAGCAGCCAAGACTTACGGGTCGACACTGAAGCTTTCTTT
TRBD2 | TRBJ2-1 | TRBV4-2 | . | CASSPSGTGGLNEQFF | TGTGCCAGCAGCCCAAGTGGGACGGGAGGGCTAAATGAGCAGTTCTTC
. | TRBJ2-3 | TRBV20-1 | . | CSASRGNTDTQYF | TGCAGTGCTAGTAGGGGGAACACAGATACGCAGTATTTT
TRBD1 | TRBJ2-7 | TRBV28 | . | CASSEGTAPYEQYF | TGTGCCAGCAGTGAAGGGACAGCTCCCTACGAGCAGTACTTC
. | TRBJ2-7 | TRBV4-1 | . | CASSRPQGGASYEQYF | TGCGCCAGCAGCCGACCCCAGGGGGGAGCCTCCTACGAGCAGTACTTC
. | TRBJ1-5 | TRBV10-3 | few | CAIGRQGNQPQHF | TGTGCCATCGGGCGTCAGGGGAATCAGCCCCAGCATTTT
TRBD1 | TRBJ1-5 | TRBV2 | . | CASSMTGKGNQPQHF | TGTGCCAGCAGTATGACAGGGAAGGGCAATCAGCCCCAGCATTTT
TRBD1 | TRBJ2-7 | TRBV4-3 | few | CASSHESRDRVNEQYF | TGCGCCAGCAGCCACGAGTCCCGGGACAGGGTAAACGAGCAGTACTTC
TRBD2 | TRBJ2-2 | TRBV2 | . | CASMERGMSTGELFF | TGTGCCAGCATGGAGCGGGGGATGAGCACCGGGGAGCTGTTTTTT
TRBD2 | TRBJ2-7 | TRBV27 | . | CASSVGLADSYEQYF | TGTGCCAGCAGTGTGGGACTAGCGGATAGTTACGAGCAGTACTTC
. | TRBJ1-5 | TRBV18 | . | CASSPNSKVGSNQPQHF | TGTGCCAGCTCACCAAACAGTAAGGTCGGCAGCAATCAGCCCCAGCATTTT
. | TRBJ2-1 | TRBV18 | . | CASCILSSYNEQFF | TGTGCCAGCTGCATCTTGAGCTCCTACAATGAGCAGTTCTTC
. | TRBJ2-7 | TRBV5-5 | . | CASSRDSPRYEQYF | TGTGCCAGCAGCAGGGACTCCCCCCGGTACGAGCAGTACTTC
TRBD2 | TRBJ2-3 | TRBV5-1 | . | CASSSTGTSGGVTDTQYF | TGCGCCAGCAGCTCCACCGGGACTAGCGGGGGGGTCACAGATACGCAGTATTTT
TRBD2 | TRBJ2-2 | TRBV7-9 | . | CALPRGREGGELFF | TGTGCCCTCCCCCGGGGCCGGGAGGGCGGGGAGCTGTTTTTT
. | TRBJ2-7 | TRBV5-5 | . | CASSLAGQGVTYEQYF | TGTGCCAGCAGCTTGGCCGGGCAGGGTGTCACCTACGAGCAGTACTTC
TRBD1 | TRBJ2-7 | TRBV7-9 | . | CASSPGQGYEQYF | TGTGCCAGCAGCCCGGGACAGGGATACGAGCAGTACTTC
. | TRBJ1-4 | TRBV28 | . | CASRTAGSPNEKLFF | TGTGCCAGCAGAACAGCAGGGTCCCCAAATGAAAAACTGTTTTTT
TRBD1 | TRBJ1-5 | TRBV9 | . | CASSAGQANNQPQHF | TGTGCCAGCAGCGCCGGACAGGCCAATAATCAGCCCCAGCATTTT
. | TRBJ2-5 | TRBV7-2 | . | CASSLWTKETQYF | TGTGCCAGCAGCTTGTGGACAAAAGAGACCCAGTACTTC
. | TRBJ2-7 | TRBV7-2 | . | CASSGGTAYEQYF | TGTGCCAGCAGCGGAGGGACAGCCTACGAGCAGTACTTC
TRBD2 | TRBJ2-2 | TRBV7-3 | once | CASSLPGLANTGELFF | TGTGCCAGCAGCCTCCCGGGACTAGCAAACACCGGGGAGCTGTTTTTT
TRBD1 | TRBJ1-6 | TRBV6-2/TRBV6-3 | . | CASSLAGTGGTPLHF | TGTGCCAGCAGTTTAGCCGGGACAGGGGGTACACCCCTCCACTTT
TRBD2 | TRBJ2-1 | TRBV6-5 | once | CASSYSTAGGPLEQFF | TGTGCCAGCAGTTACTCGACAGCGGGGGGGCCTCTTGAGCAGTTCTTC
TRBD1 | TRBJ2-2 | TRBV28 | once | CASRGTGDSGELFF | TGTGCCAGTAGGGGGACAGGGGACTCCGGGGAGCTGTTTTTT
. | TRBJ2-7 | TRBV7-2 | . | CASSSGRGYEQYF | TGTGCCAGCAGCTCCGGACGGGGCTACGAGCAGTACTTC
. | TRBJ1-4 | TRBV28 | . | CASSLGEKLFF | TGTGCCAGCAGTTTGGGCGAAAAACTGTTTTTT
TRBD2 | TRBJ2-7 | TRBV9 | . | CASSSGLAGAWSEQYF | TGTGCCAGCAGCTCAGGACTAGCGGGGGCCTGGAGCGAGCAGTACTTC
. | TRBJ2-1 | TRBV4-1 | . | CASRLGLFNEQFF | TGCGCCAGCAGACTAGGACTCTTCAATGAGCAGTTCTTC
. | TRBJ2-4 | TRBV7-9 | . | CASSFLGQDIQYF | TGTGCCAGCAGCTTCCTTGGGCAGGACATTCAGTACTTC
. | TRBJ1-1 | TRBV28 | . | CASSLAGRDTEAFF | TGTGCCAGCAGTTTGGCGGGGAGAGACACTGAAGCTTTCTTT
TRBD1 | TRBJ2-3 | TRBV23-1 | . | CASSQLGQGEPRCTDTQYF | TGCGCCAGCAGTCAACTCGGACAGGGTGAACCTCGATGCACAGATACGCAGTATTTT
. | TRBJ2-1 | TRBV21-1 | once | CASSKDRAAVNEQFF | TGTGCCAGCAGCAAAGATCGGGCAGCGGTAAATGAGCAGTTCTTC
TRBD2 | TRBJ2-5 | TRBV30 | . | CAWSTGDYLTETQYF | TGTGCCTGGAGTACTGGGGACTACCTGACCGAGACCCAGTACTTC
TRBD1 | TRBJ2-7 | TRBV27 | . | CASSPDRVDPYEQYF | TGTGCCAGCAGCCCGGACAGGGTTGACCCCTACGAGCAGTACTTC
. | TRBJ1-5 | TRBV25-1 | . | CASSEYRGGNQPQHF | TGTGCCAGCAGTGAATACAGGGGAGGCAATCAGCCCCAGCATTTT
. | TRBJ1-2 | TRBV12-3/TRBV12-4 | . | CASSSGRGEGYTF | TGTGCCAGCAGCTCTGGTAGGGGTGAAGGCTACACCTTC
. | TRBJ1-2 | TRBV14 | . | CASSPDSLIYGYTF | TGTGCCAGCAGCCCTGACAGCCTGATCTATGGCTACACCTTC
TRBD1 | TRBJ2-2 | TRBV27 | . | CASSLSFQGARTGELFF | TGTGCCAGCAGTTTATCGTTCCAGGGGGCGAGGACCGGGGAGCTGTTTTTT
TRBD2 | TRBJ2-7 | TRBV30 | . | CAWRGGGGIYEQYF | TGTGCCTGGAGAGGCGGCGGGGGTATCTACGAGCAGTACTTC
. | TRBJ2-2 | TRBV3-1/TRBV3-2 | . | CASSPGVVGELFF | TGTGCCAGCAGCCCCGGTGTGGTCGGGGAGCTGTTTTTT
. | TRBJ2-7 | TRBV28 | . | CASSPIDGVREEQYF | TGTGCCAGCAGTCCCATTGACGGGGTACGTGAAGAGCAGTACTTC